The 17 T cell receptor beta chains in this list originate from one sample, sequenced in a study of immune characterization of retroperitoneal liposarcoma (dated by TCRdb to about 2019). Libraries were made using PCR. Reads for this sample came from a NextSeq 500. TCRdb handled the public reads itself, with Q25 trimming in fastp and clone calling in MiXCR, and kept productive beta chains. Every entry covers one CDR3 protein and lists the most common genes and DNA from its rows. Counted in this sample were roughly 11,000 distinct CDR3 sequences; about 50% of them appeared once. Of the sample, less than 11% falls within the top ten clones. Sequenced: tumor tissue. The receptors here all came from a female donor with retroperitoneal liposarcoma.

As concerns this clonotype: In this CDR3 the conserved last residue, phenylalanine or tryptophan, is missing, so a read error is likely. CDR3 bases: TGTGCCAGCAGTGAAGGGGGGGGCTCCTACGATGAGCAGTTCTGC. The encoded protein is CASSEGGGSYDEQFC. The chain employs TRBV6-1 and TRBJ2-1; perhaps TRBD2 as D (7 bases). Germline CDR1 reads MNHNS; CDR2 reads SASEGT. This CDR3 has 15 amino acids.

This clonotype was observed a few times. The CDR3 DNA reads as TGTGCCAGCAGTTGGATGTCAGGGGTGTACGAGCAGTACTTC. Its translation is CASSWMSGVYEQYF. The chain couples TRBV12-3 or TRBV12-4 to TRBJ2-5, with a tentative D call TRBD1 (6 bases). The J call is doubtful: the DNA matches TRBJ2-7 better. CDR3 size: 14 residues.

The chain links TRBV27 to TRBJ2-1; D is uncertain. Near its end, the DNA agrees better with TRBJ2-5, so the J call may be wrong. The length of the CDR3 is 12 residues. Germline assignment: CDR1 MNHEY and CDR2 SMNVEV (reference sequence). CDR3 in amino acids: CASSFGGETQYF. CDR3 DNA: TGTGCCAGCAGTTTTGGCGGCGAGACCCAGTACTTC.

This clonotype has a handful of counts. The rearrangement links TRBV6-1 to TRBJ1-4, with 7 bases aligning to TRBD1. Germline V gene data show CDR1 as MNHNS and CDR2 as SASEGT. J gave up 5 bases and V 8 bases, and 8 bases lay outside the gene matches. The CDR3 is made up of 14 amino acids. As DNA, the CDR3 is TGTGCCAGCGATGAGACAGGGCGGAATGAAAAACTGTTTTTT. Encoded protein: CASDETGRNEKLFF.

This chain connects TRBV7-2 to TRBJ2-4; 9 positions agree with TRBD2. The germline V gene has CDR1 SGHTA and CDR2 FQGNSA. V was clipped by 1 base and J by 13 bases; unmatched bases: 11. The CDR3 sequence is 15 residues long. The CDR3 protein is CASSLDSGGHNEQYF. The CDR3 coding sequence is TGTGCCAGCAGCTTAGACAGCGGGGGGCACAATGAGCAGTACTTC.

The chain couples TRBV6-6 to TRBJ1-3, with 8 bases that match TRBD1. The CDR3 contains 14 residues. Germline V CDR1 and CDR2: MNHNY, SVGAGI (reference sequence). Trimming cost V 8 bases and J 3 bases; bases outside gene matches: 6. The CDR3 spells CASYDRGVGNTIYF. As DNA, the CDR3 is TGTGCCAGCTACGACAGGGGAGTTGGAAACACCATATATTTT.

The count of this clonotype is one. The junction shows a germline mismatch at one end, possibly a read error. V and J are TRBV27 and TRBJ2-7, with D possibly matching TRBD2 (6 bases). This CDR3 spans 12 amino acids. Per the germline V gene, CDR1 is MNHEY and CDR2 is SMNVEV (reference sequence). CDR3 amino acids: CPSSSTRLEQYF. The CDR3, as DNA: TGTCCCAGCAGTTCGACTAGACTCGAGCAGTACTTC.

This clonotype has only one observation. The chain recombines TRBV27 with TRBJ2-1; a possible D gene is TRBD1 (5 bases). From germline, CDR1 is MNHEY and CDR2 SMNVEV (reference sequence). CDR3 length: 12 amino acids. Trimming shortened V by 2 bases and J by 10 bases, and 9 bases separated the two germline ends. The CDR3 spells CASSLRRGEQFF. DNA of the CDR3: TGTGCCAGCAGTTTAAGAAGGGGCGAGCAGTTCTTC.

This chain connects TRBV10-2 to TRBJ2-7; the D is unclear. The length of the CDR3 is 13 residues. CDR1 and CDR2 (germline): WSHSY, SAAADI. Trimming removed 3 bases at V and 9 bases at J, with 15 bases between. This chain's CDR3 is CASSETPPPVQYF. The CDR3 coding sequence is TGCGCCAGCAGTGAAACCCCCCCCCCCGTGCAGTACTTC.

This clonotype was observed a few times. The V call is TRBV6-7, the J call TRBJ1-5; D is unresolved. TRBV6-7 is treated as an ORF (open reading frame) with a function not yet certain. Trimming removed 0 bases at V and 5 bases at J, with 14 bases between. There are 16 residues in the CDR3. In DNA form, the CDR3 reads TGTGCCAGCAGTTACTCTTTCAACGTTTGTTATCAGCCCCAGCATTTT. Translation gives CASSYSFNVCYQPQHF.

Relative to its sample, this clonotype is medium-sized. CDR3 amino acids: CASSWGNEQYF. DNA for the CDR3: TGTGCCAGCTCGTGGGGGAATGAGCAGTACTTC. The gene calls are TRBV6-1 and TRBJ2-1; D is tentatively TRBD1 or TRBD2 (5 bases each). The assigned J gene may be wrong: the sequence end matches TRBJ2-7 better. The V gene's germline CDR1 is MNHNS and CDR2 SASEGT. The CDR3 extends over 11 amino acids.

This rearrangement joins TRBV6-5 to TRBJ2-3; D is undetermined. The CDR3 runs 14 residues. Trimming cost V 4 bases and J 5 bases, with 13 bases left between them. Germline V gene sequence: CDR1 MNHEY, CDR2 SVGAGI. CDR3 sequence (DNA): TGTGCCAGCAGTTTAGGCGGTTCAGTAGATACGCAGTATTTT. This translates into CASSLGGSVDTQYF.

This chain links TRBV6-1 with TRBJ2-1; TRBD1 aligns across 7 bases. Germline loops: CDR1 MNHNS, CDR2 SASEGT. The CDR3 loop spans 14 amino acids. J gave up 10 bases and V 6 bases, and 12 bases lay outside the gene matches. CDR3: CASSPDRAPYEQFF. CDR3 in DNA: TGTGCCAGCAGCCCCGACAGGGCTCCGTACGAGCAGTTCTTC.

This clonotype was found a few times. The rearrangement joins TRBV6-6 to TRBJ2-1; D assignment may be TRBD1 or TRBD2 (5 bases each). This CDR3 has 13 residues. The germline gives CDR1 MNHNY, CDR2 SVGAGI (reference sequence). The V end was cut by 0 bases, the J end by 10 bases, with 10 bases between. CDR3 residues: CASSYSRGTEQFF. The CDR3 region has the DNA TGTGCCAGCAGTTACTCGCGAGGGACCGAGCAGTTCTTC.

This clonotype was seen a single time. The CDR3 is CASSFDEVSYEQFF. CDR3 coding DNA: TGTGCCAGCAGCTTCGACGAAGTCTCCTACGAGCAGTTCTTC. The chain couples TRBV7-8 to TRBJ2-1; D is uncertain. V lost 3 bases and J 10 bases, leaving 16 bases between the germline ends. Germline V gives CDR1 SGHVS, CDR2 FQNEAQ. The CDR3 consists of 14 residues.

The chain joins TRBV7-4 to TRBJ2-1; TRBD2 is a possible D gene (5 bases). This CDR3 has 14 residues. CDR1 and CDR2 (germline): SGHVT, SQSDAQ. Trimming shortened V by 1 base and J by 10 bases, and 14 bases separated the two germline ends. DNA of the CDR3: TGTGCCAGCAGCTTAGAGGTACGGGGATACGAGCAGTTCTTC. Translating gives CASSLEVRGYEQFF.

This clonotype showed up just once. This likely comes from a read error, as the CDR3 has no conserved phenylalanine or tryptophan at its end. V and J are TRBV10-2 and TRBJ2-1; no firm D call. The CDR3 extends over 14 amino acids. Germline CDR1 reads WSHSY; CDR2 reads SAAADI. The V end was cut by 5 bases, the J end by 0 bases, with 8 bases between. CDR3: CASSTWGSYNEQFY. The CDR3 DNA reads TGCGCCAGCAGTACGTGGGGCTCCTACAATGAGCAGTTCTAC.